The subject of this entry is one TCR beta chain. Its specificity is unknown. The data were taken from a study of shared clonotypes between healthy human individuals. General study findings and limits: Genetic and exposure-history diversity was limited by the small donor number. The authors expected sequencing depth to affect clonotype sharing among donors.

CDR3 size: 14 residues. Germline CDR1 and CDR2: SGHVS and FNYEAQ. Trimming pared 5 bases from V and 1 base from J, leaving 11 bases between. Sequenced by immunoSEQ multiplex PCR; TCRdb stores in-frame clones only, minus some. In the table there are over a million clones, approximately 98% of which are singletons. This receptor was taken from a man aged 25-45 years in good health. The chain has TRBV7-6 and TRBJ1-1; no reliable D call. What was sequenced was naive CD4+ T cells sorted from blood. As for subset: CD45RA+ positively selected. CDR3 sequence reads: CASSRDNGNTEAFF. The CDR3 region has the DNA TGTGCCAGCAGCCGCGACAACGGGAACACTGAAGCTTTCTTT. The variable domain in full, completed from reference TRBV7-6 and TRBJ1-1, reads GAGVSQSPRYKVTKRGQDVALRCDPISGHVSLYWYRQALGQGPEFLTYFNYEAQQDKSGLPNDRFSAERPEGSISTLTIQRTEQRDSAMYRCASSRDNGNTEAFFGQGTRLTVV.